The clone carrying this T cell receptor (beta chain) has a count of ten or more. Antigen: not known. There were only healthy Caucasians among the donors. The sample is drawn from a study of identical twins. Study-level points and caveats: Researchers reported weaker excess twin sharing in beta out-of-frame sequences. Out-of-frame alpha sequences common to twins exhibited an excess of low generation probability.

Germline assignment: CDR1 SGDLS and CDR2 YYNGEE. V was shortened by 4 bases and J by 4 bases, with 15 bases between the two germline ends. The CDR3 covers 14 residues. TCRdb reprocessed the 5' RACE reads via MiXCR and lists one record per CDR3 protein. The sample shows about 700,000 distinct CDR3 sequences, around 6% of them seen only once. The sample comprised naive T cells sorted from blood. The chain combines TRBV9 with TRBJ2-7, with D possibly being TRBD2 (6 bases). This sequence was found in a man between 18 and 35 years old in good health. The CDR3 sequence: CASSTGTEGYEQYF. In DNA form, the CDR3 reads TGTGCCAGCAGCACCGGGACTGAAGGATACGAGCAGTACTTC. Full variable domain (outside the CDR3, taken from reference TRBV9 and TRBJ2-7): DSGVTQTPKHLITATGQRVTLRCSPRSGDLSVYWYQQSLDQGLQFLIQYYNGEERAKGNILERFSAQQFPDLHSELNLSSLELGDSALYFCASSTGTEGYEQYFGPGTRLTVT.